The clone carrying this TCR beta chain was counted once. Those enrolled, adults aged about 18 to 89 years, came from under 25 US areas. Allocation to cohorts depended on clinical history reported by the participants. The sample comes from a study of blood T cell repertoires in COVID-19. Study-wide context: PBMCs, B-cell-depleted T cells, or T cells were the source of the cDNA or gDNA that made up the material.

Study processing details: Amplification of reference gene primers was used by the study to estimate nucleated cell counts. TCRdb keeps only in-frame clones here, not all; method: immunoSEQ multiplex PCR. V and J calls and clone size come straight from that table; D and trimming were deduced from the DNA. The table lists 350,000 to 400,000 clones, just under 90% of them singletons. The germline V and J ends were trimmed by 2 bases and 4 bases, with 14 bases remaining between them. The germline V gene encodes CDR1 SGHVS and CDR2 FQNEAQ. The CDR3 runs to 15 residues. J is TRBJ1-1 and V is TRBV7-8, with a possible D match to TRBD1 (6 bases). The source of this sequence is a woman under 40 who had recovered from COVID-19. The sequencing input was PBMCs or T cells enriched from blood (not recorded which). CDR3 region: CASSLRGTGSTEAFF. DNA for the CDR3: TGTGCCAGCAGCTTAAGGGGTACAGGGTCCACTGAAGCTTTCTTT.